This TCR beta chain was identified during a study of patients and donors after allogeneic stem cell transplantation. The CDR3 has 14 amino acids. V shed 4 bases and J shed 8 bases, with 15 bases lying between them. The germline CDR1 and CDR2 sequences are SGDLS and YYNGEE. In its sample, this clonotype was seen once. One entry per CDR3 protein, called by TCRdb with MiXCR from the RT-PCR reads. The sample has hundreds of thousands of distinct CDR3 sequences; 16% are singletons. Sequenced sample: blood, either unsorted or a sorted T cell fraction (not recorded which). The gene calls are TRBV9 and TRBJ1-4; D not resolved. The TCR originated in a human donor who was either an allogeneic HSCT recipient or a stem cell or donor lymphocyte infusion donor (not recorded which). It is not recorded whose cells these are; they may come from a transplant donor. Here the CDR3 reads CASSPWVGGEKLFF. The CDR3 DNA reads TGTGCCAGCAGCCCCTGGGTGGGCGGGGAAAAACTGTTTTTT.